This T cell receptor beta chain was sequenced during a study of blood T cell repertoires in COVID-19. Background on the study: The cDNA or gDNA used as material had been derived from T cells, B-cell-depleted T cells, or PBMCs.

Individuals aged about 18 to 95 years were recruited from around 22 US areas. Symptom resolution, clearance, or two negative PCRs marked donors in Cohort 3 as recovered. Original methodology: Amplifying reference gene primers gave estimates of nucleated cell counts. TCRdb keeps only in-frame clones here, not all; method: immunoSEQ multiplex PCR. From that table come the V and J calls and clone size; the DNA was used to work out D and trimming. The table lists 300,000 to 400,000 clones, more than 70% of them singletons. Germline assignment: CDR1 WNHNN and CDR2 SYGVQD (reference sequence). The CDR3 is made up of 17 amino acids. V gave up 0 bases and J gave up 3 bases; unmatched junction bases: 7.

The V gene is TRBV10-1, the J gene TRBJ1-4; the match to TRBD1 covers 7 bases. The clonotype originates from a young woman who had recovered from COVID-19. The sequencing sample was made of PBMCs or T cells enriched from blood (not recorded which). The CDR3 spells CASSESEGTAPNEKLFF. In DNA form, the CDR3 reads TGCGCCAGCAGTGAGTCGGAAGGGACAGCCCCTAATGAAAAACTGTTTTTT.